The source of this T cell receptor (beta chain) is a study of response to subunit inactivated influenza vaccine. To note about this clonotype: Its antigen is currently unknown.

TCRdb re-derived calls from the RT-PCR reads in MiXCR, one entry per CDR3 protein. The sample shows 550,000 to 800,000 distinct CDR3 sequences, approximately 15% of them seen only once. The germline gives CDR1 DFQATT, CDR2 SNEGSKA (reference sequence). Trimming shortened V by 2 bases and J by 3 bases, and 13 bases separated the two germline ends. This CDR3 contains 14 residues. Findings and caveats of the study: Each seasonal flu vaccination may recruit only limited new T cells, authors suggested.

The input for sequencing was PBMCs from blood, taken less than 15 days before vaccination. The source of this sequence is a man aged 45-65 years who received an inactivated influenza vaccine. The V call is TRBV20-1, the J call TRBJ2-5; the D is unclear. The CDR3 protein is CSARPGPRKETQYF. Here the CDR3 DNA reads TGCAGTGCTAGACCGGGTCCTAGAAAAGAGACCCAGTACTTC.